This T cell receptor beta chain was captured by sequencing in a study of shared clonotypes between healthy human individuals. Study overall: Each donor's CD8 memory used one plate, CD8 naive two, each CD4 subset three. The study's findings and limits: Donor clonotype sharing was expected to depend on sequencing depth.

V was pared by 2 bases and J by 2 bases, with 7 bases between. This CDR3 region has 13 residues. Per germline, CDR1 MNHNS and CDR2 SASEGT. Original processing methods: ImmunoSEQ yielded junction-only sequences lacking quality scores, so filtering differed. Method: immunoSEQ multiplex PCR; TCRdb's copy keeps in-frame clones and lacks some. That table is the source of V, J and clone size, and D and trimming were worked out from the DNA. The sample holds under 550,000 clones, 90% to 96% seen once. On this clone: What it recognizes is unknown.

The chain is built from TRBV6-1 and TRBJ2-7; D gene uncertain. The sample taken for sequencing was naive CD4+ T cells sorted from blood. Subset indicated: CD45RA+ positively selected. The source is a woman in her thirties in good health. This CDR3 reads CASSESRAYEQYF. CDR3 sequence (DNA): TGTGCCAGCAGTGAATCCCGAGCCTACGAGCAGTACTTC.